The sequence of this T cell receptor beta chain was determined in a study of shared T cell receptors in the human thymus. Only in-frame clones appear in the TCRdb table, and some are missing; sequencing was by immunoSEQ multiplex PCR. The sample includes approximately 760,000 clones, approximately 83% of them seen just once. From germline, CDR1 is SGHAT and CDR2 FQNNGV. Trimming at V came to 1 base and at J to 4 bases, leaving 11 bases not matched to a gene. CDR3 length: 17 amino acids. This sample was also put to use in a study of human thymus T cells. From that study: Thymic samples were excised during corrective heart operations.

The receptor comes from a girl under three years old with a congenital heart defect. Sequenced material: thymocytes. The chain links TRBV11-2 to TRBJ2-7, with 9 bases aligning to TRBD1. CDR3 region: CASSLGTPGQGGYEQYF. CDR3 DNA sequence: TGTGCCAGCAGCTTAGGTACACCGGGACAGGGTGGTTACGAGCAGTACTTC.